This entry is about one T cell receptor beta chain. Sequencing was performed with immunoSEQ multiplex PCR; in TCRdb, only in-frame clones are kept and a portion is missing. The sample has hundreds of thousands of clones; around 88% are singletons. This record belongs to a study of blood T cell repertoires in COVID-19. The CDR3 is 14 residues long. Per the germline V gene, CDR1 is SQVTM and CDR2 is ANQGSEA. V was pared by 8 bases and J by 1 base, with 18 bases between. The sequenced sample consisted of PBMCs or T cells enriched from blood (not recorded which). The source of this sequence is a woman aged 50 to 65 with acute COVID-19. The chain carries TRBV29-1 and TRBJ2-7, with D possibly matching TRBD2 (6 bases). In DNA, the CDR3 is TGCAGCTCGACCCCAAGGCTAGCGTCCTACGAGCAGTACTTC. Protein: CSSTPRLASYEQYF.